This T cell receptor beta chain was sequenced during a study of blood T cell repertoires in COVID-19. Overall study context: T cells, B-cell-depleted T cells, or PBMCs supplied cDNA or gDNA.

The junction had 12 bases not matched to a gene; V was cut back by 5 bases and J by 9 bases. Germline-derived CDR1 and CDR2 are SGHAT and FQNNGV. The CDR3 sequence is 15 residues long. In the original workflow: Estimation of nucleated cell counts was performed using reference gene primer amplification. TCRdb keeps only in-frame clones here, not all; method: immunoSEQ multiplex PCR. That table is the source of V, J and clone size, and D and trimming were worked out from the DNA. Of approximately 300,000 clones listed, 80% to 90% are singletons. The sequence derives from a woman aged 40 to 55 with acute or convalescent COVID-19. Sequenced material: peripheral blood. This sequence joins TRBV11-2 and TRBJ1-2, with 10 bases matching TRBD1. CDR3 amino acids: CASSPSRTGGFRYTF. Here the CDR3 DNA reads TGTGCCAGCAGCCCCTCCCGGACAGGGGGTTTTCGCTACACCTTC.